This is a list of T cell receptor beta chains from one sample in a study of Ad26.COV2.S vaccination and SARS-CoV-2 variants. Libraries were prepared by immunoSEQ multiplex PCR; TCRdb keeps only in-frame clonotypes and omits some of them. The sample has around 450,000 clones, about nine tenths seen once; the top ten hold about 1.7%. Sequencing was performed on peripheral blood, taken in a trial of Ad26.COV2.S vaccine versus placebo. The receptor set was obtained from a person aged 18-60 years who received the Ad26.COV2.S COVID-19 vaccine or a placebo. Each CDR3 is given with its conserved first and last residue. A D gene is named only where the DNA matches it firmly. Size is omitted from some rows. Given values are once, few, many or a class for expanded clones.

j_gene: TRBJ2-7; abundance: .; v_gene: TRBV7-9; d_gene: .; CDR3nt: TGTGCCAGCAGCCGAGCGGGGACAGCGGCTACCGAGCAGTACTTC; CDR3aa: CASSRAGTAATEQYF
j_gene: TRBJ2-4; abundance: .; v_gene: TRBV3-1/TRBV3-2; d_gene: TRBD2; CDR3nt: TGTGCCAGCAGCCAAGAGGGACTCGGGGGGGCCAAAAACATTCAGTACTTC; CDR3aa: CASSQEGLGGAKNIQYF
j_gene: TRBJ1-3; abundance: .; v_gene: TRBV2; d_gene: TRBD1; CDR3nt: TGTGCCAGCACTCCATTGACAGGGGGCTTATCTGGAAACACCATATATTTT; CDR3aa: CASTPLTGGLSGNTIYF
j_gene: TRBJ2-3; abundance: .; v_gene: TRBV29-1; d_gene: TRBD1; CDR3nt: TGCAGCGTGAACGGGGACAGAGATACGCAGTATTTT; CDR3aa: CSVNGDRDTQYF
j_gene: TRBJ1-1; abundance: .; v_gene: TRBV3-1/TRBV3-2; d_gene: .; CDR3nt: TGTGCCAGCAGCCTCAGGGGCACTGAAGCTTTCTTT; CDR3aa: CASSLRGTEAFF
j_gene: TRBJ2-1; abundance: .; v_gene: TRBV5-1; d_gene: TRBD2; CDR3nt: TGCGCCAGCAGCTTGGCCCGGACTAGCTCTCACAATGAGCAGTTCTTC; CDR3aa: CASSLARTSSHNEQFF
j_gene: TRBJ2-1; abundance: .; v_gene: TRBV15; d_gene: .; CDR3nt: TGTGCCACCAGCAGGGTTGGGGGGCGGTCCTACAATGAGCAGTTCTTC; CDR3aa: CATSRVGGRSYNEQFF
j_gene: TRBJ2-7; abundance: .; v_gene: TRBV11-2; d_gene: TRBD2; CDR3nt: TGTGCCAGCAGCTTAGAAGCAGCGGGACTACCCTACGAGCAGTACTTC; CDR3aa: CASSLEAAGLPYEQYF
j_gene: TRBJ2-7; abundance: .; v_gene: TRBV7-9; d_gene: TRBD1; CDR3nt: TGTGCCAGCAGCTACGGGACAGGGGGCTACGAGCAGTACTTC; CDR3aa: CASSYGTGGYEQYF
j_gene: TRBJ2-6; abundance: .; v_gene: TRBV5-1; d_gene: TRBD2; CDR3nt: TGCGCCAGCAGGAGACTAGCGGGGGGGCCCTCCACTGGGGCCAACGTCCTGACTTTC; CDR3aa: CASRRLAGGPSTGANVLTF
j_gene: TRBJ1-1; abundance: .; v_gene: TRBV27; d_gene: .; CDR3nt: TGTGCCAGCAGCCCACGGAGGGGGTCCACTGAAGCTTTCTTT; CDR3aa: CASSPRRGSTEAFF
j_gene: TRBJ2-2; abundance: .; v_gene: TRBV10-2; d_gene: TRBD2; CDR3nt: TGCGCCACCAGCGGGAGCCACACCGGGGAGCTGTTTTTT; CDR3aa: CATSGSHTGELFF
j_gene: TRBJ2-6; abundance: .; v_gene: TRBV9; d_gene: .; CDR3nt: TGTGCCAGCAGCCCCCGCCCCTCTGGGGCCAACGTCCTGACTTTC; CDR3aa: CASSPRPSGANVLTF
j_gene: TRBJ2-7; abundance: .; v_gene: TRBV9; d_gene: TRBD1; CDR3nt: TGTGCCAGCAGCGCAGGGACAGGGGAATACGAGCAGTACTTC; CDR3aa: CASSAGTGEYEQYF
j_gene: TRBJ1-2; abundance: few; v_gene: TRBV11-1; d_gene: .; CDR3nt: TGTGCCAGCAGCTCAAGGACAGCCTCCTATGGCTACACCTTC; CDR3aa: CASSSRTASYGYTF
j_gene: TRBJ2-6; abundance: .; v_gene: TRBV11-2; d_gene: .; CDR3nt: TGTGCCAGCAGCCCATCCTCAGGCTCTGGGGCCAACGTCCTGACTTTC; CDR3aa: CASSPSSGSGANVLTF
j_gene: TRBJ1-4; abundance: .; v_gene: TRBV5-4; d_gene: .; CDR3nt: TGTGCCAGCAGCGATCGGAAGGGCTCTAATGAAAAACTGTTTTTT; CDR3aa: CASSDRKGSNEKLFF
j_gene: TRBJ2-5; abundance: .; v_gene: TRBV5-1; d_gene: .; CDR3nt: TGCGCCAGCAGCTTTACCCTTATTTTGTCGGCGCAAGAGACCCAGTACTTC; CDR3aa: CASSFTLILSAQETQYF
j_gene: TRBJ1-1; abundance: .; v_gene: TRBV9; d_gene: .; CDR3nt: TGTGCCAGCAGCCCGTGGTCGGGTGGAGCTTTCTTT; CDR3aa: CASSPWSGGAFF
j_gene: TRBJ1-2; abundance: .; v_gene: TRBV5-8; d_gene: .; CDR3nt: TGTGCCAGCAGCTTGGCCGGGGTCAGGGCGAACTATGGCTACACCTTC; CDR3aa: CASSLAGVRANYGYTF
j_gene: TRBJ2-7; abundance: .; v_gene: TRBV19; d_gene: .; CDR3nt: TGTGCCAGTAGTATAGGGACAGCCCTAACCTACGAGCAGTACTTC; CDR3aa: CASSIGTALTYEQYF
j_gene: TRBJ2-2; abundance: .; v_gene: TRBV7-2; d_gene: .; CDR3nt: TGTGCCAGCAGCGCCGGGACAACGAACACCGGGGAGCTGTTTTTT; CDR3aa: CASSAGTTNTGELFF
j_gene: TRBJ2-1; abundance: .; v_gene: TRBV5-4; d_gene: .; CDR3nt: TGTGCCAGCAGCTTGCGGGGTACTGATGAGCAGTTCTTC; CDR3aa: CASSLRGTDEQFF
j_gene: TRBJ2-5; abundance: .; v_gene: TRBV7-2; d_gene: .; CDR3nt: TGTGCCAGCAGCTTAGTGGCCGGGCGGCGAGAGACCCAGTACTTC; CDR3aa: CASSLVAGRRETQYF
j_gene: TRBJ1-6; abundance: .; v_gene: TRBV11-2; d_gene: .; CDR3nt: TGTGCCAGCAGCTTCTATAATTCACCCCTCCACTTT; CDR3aa: CASSFYNSPLHF
j_gene: TRBJ2-7; abundance: once; v_gene: TRBV7-9; d_gene: .; CDR3nt: TGTGCCAGCAGCTTCGGGCAGGGGCCCTACGAGCAGTACTTC; CDR3aa: CASSFGQGPYEQYF
j_gene: TRBJ2-3; abundance: .; v_gene: TRBV11-3; d_gene: .; CDR3nt: TGTGCCAGCAGCGCGAGACCTTTCACTAGGCAGTATTTT; CDR3aa: CASSARPFTRQYF
j_gene: TRBJ2-7; abundance: .; v_gene: TRBV11-2; d_gene: .; CDR3nt: TGTGCCAGCAGCCTGGGCTTAGTTTACGAGCAGTACTTC; CDR3aa: CASSLGLVYEQYF
j_gene: TRBJ2-1; abundance: .; v_gene: TRBV10-1; d_gene: TRBD2; CDR3nt: TGCGCCAGCAGTGAGACCGGGACTAGCGGGCTCAATGAGCAGTTCTTC; CDR3aa: CASSETGTSGLNEQFF